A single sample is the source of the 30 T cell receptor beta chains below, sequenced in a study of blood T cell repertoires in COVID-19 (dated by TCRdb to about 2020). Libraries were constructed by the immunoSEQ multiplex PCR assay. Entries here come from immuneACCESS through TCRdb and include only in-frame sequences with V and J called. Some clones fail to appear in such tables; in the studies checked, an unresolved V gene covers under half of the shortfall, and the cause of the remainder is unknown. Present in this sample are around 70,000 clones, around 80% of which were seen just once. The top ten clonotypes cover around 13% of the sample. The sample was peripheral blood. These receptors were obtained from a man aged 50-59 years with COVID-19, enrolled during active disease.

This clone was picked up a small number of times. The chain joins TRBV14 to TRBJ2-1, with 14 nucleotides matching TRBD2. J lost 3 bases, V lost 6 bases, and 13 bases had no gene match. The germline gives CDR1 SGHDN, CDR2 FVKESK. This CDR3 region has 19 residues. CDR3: CASSQTSGRAFAFYNEQFF. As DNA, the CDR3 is TGTGCCAGCAGTCAGACTAGCGGGAGGGCCTTCGCCTTCTACAATGAGCAGTTCTTC.

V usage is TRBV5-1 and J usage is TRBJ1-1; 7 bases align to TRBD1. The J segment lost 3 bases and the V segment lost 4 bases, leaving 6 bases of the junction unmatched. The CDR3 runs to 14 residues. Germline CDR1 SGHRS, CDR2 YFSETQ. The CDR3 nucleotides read TGCGCCAGCAGCCATGTCGGGACAGACACTGAAGCTTTCTTT. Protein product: CASSHVGTDTEAFF.

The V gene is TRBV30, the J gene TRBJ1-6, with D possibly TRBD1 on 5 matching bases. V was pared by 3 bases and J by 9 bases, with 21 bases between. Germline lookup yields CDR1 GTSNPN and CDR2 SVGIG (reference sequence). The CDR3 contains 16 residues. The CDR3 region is CAWSPHRQPIVSPLHF. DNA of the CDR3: TGTGCCTGGAGCCCTCATAGACAGCCCATAGTTTCACCCCTCCACTTT.

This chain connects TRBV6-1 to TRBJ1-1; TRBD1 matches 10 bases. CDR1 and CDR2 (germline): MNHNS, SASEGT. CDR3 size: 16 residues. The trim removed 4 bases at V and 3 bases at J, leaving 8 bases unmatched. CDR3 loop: CASSVRDRGVYTEAFF. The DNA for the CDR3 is TGTGCCAGCAGTGTCCGGGACAGGGGAGTATACACTGAAGCTTTCTTT.

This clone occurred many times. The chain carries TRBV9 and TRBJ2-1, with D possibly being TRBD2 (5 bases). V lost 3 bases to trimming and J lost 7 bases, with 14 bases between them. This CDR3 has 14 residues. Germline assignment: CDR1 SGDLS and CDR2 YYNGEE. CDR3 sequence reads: CASSAQISVNEQFF. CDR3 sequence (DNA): TGTGCCAGCAGCGCCCAAATTAGCGTGAATGAGCAGTTCTTC.

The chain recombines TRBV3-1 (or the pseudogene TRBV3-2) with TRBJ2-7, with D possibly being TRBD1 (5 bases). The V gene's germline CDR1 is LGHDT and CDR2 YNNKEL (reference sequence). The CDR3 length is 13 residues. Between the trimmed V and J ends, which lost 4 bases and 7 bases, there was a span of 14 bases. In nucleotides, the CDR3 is TGTGCCAGCAGCCTGGACACTTTTGGGGAGCAGTACTTC. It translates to CASSLDTFGEQYF.

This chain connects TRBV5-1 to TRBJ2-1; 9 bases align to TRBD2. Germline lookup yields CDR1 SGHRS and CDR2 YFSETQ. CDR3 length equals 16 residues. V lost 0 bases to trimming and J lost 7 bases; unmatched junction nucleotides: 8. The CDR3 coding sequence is TGCGCCAGCAGCTTGGCCGCTAGCGGGACACGTAATGAGCAGTTCTTC. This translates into CASSLAASGTRNEQFF.

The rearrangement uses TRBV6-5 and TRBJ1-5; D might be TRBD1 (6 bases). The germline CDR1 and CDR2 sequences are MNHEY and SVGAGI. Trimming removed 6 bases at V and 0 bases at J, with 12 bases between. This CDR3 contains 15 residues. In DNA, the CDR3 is TGTGCCAGCAGCTGGACAGAGAATAGCAATCAGCCCCAGCATTTT. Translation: CASSWTENSNQPQHF.

The CDR3 loop is CAIGGQVNTEAFF. The CDR3, as DNA: TGTGCCATCGGGGGACAGGTGAACACTGAAGCTTTCTTT. J is TRBJ1-1 and V is TRBV7-9; 8 bases match TRBD1. J lost 0 bases, V lost 10 bases, and 4 bases had no gene match. CDR1 and CDR2 (germline): SEHNR, FQNEAQ (reference sequence). The CDR3 contains 13 residues.

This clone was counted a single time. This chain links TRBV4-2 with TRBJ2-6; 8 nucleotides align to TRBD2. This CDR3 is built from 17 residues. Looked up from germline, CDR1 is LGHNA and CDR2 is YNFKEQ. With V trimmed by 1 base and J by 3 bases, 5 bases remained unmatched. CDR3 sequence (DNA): TGTGCCAGCAGCCAAGTTCAAGCGGGAGATGGGGCCAACGTCCTGACTTTC. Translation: CASSQVQAGDGANVLTF.

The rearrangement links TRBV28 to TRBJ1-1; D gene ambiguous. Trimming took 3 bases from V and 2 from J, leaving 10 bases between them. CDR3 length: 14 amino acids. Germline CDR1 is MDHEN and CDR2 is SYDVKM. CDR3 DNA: TGTGCCAGCAGTTTGGGAGGGATCAACACTGAAGCTTTCTTT. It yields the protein CASSLGGINTEAFF.

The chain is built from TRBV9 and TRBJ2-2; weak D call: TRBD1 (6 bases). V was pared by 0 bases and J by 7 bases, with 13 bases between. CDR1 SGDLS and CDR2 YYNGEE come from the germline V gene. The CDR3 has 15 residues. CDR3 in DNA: TGTGCCAGCAGCGTAGGTTCCGGGACAATCGGGGAGCTGTTTTTT. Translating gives CASSVGSGTIGELFF.

CDR3 region: CASSEDVQGLDTQYF. As DNA, the CDR3 is TGTGCCAGCAGTGAAGACGTGCAGGGGCTGGATACGCAGTATTTT. V and J are TRBV2 and TRBJ2-3; D is perhaps TRBD1 (6 bases). CDR1 and CDR2 (germline): SNHLY, FYNNEI. The CDR3 has 15 residues. Trimming shortened V by 1 base and J by 6 bases, and 14 bases separated the two germline ends.

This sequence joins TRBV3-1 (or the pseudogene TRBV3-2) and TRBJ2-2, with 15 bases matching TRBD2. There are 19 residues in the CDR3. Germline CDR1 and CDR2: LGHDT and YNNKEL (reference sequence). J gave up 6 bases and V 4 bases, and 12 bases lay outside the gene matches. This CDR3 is CASSPIRTSGRANAGELFF. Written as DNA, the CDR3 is TGTGCCAGCAGCCCCATTCGGACTAGCGGGAGGGCCAACGCCGGGGAGCTGTTTTTT.

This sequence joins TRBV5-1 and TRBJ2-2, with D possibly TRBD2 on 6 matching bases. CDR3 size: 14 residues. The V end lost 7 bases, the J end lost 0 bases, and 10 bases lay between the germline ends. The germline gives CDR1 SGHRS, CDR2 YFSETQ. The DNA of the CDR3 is TGCGCCAGCGAACGCGGGGCGAACACCGGGGAGCTGTTTTTT. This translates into CASERGANTGELFF.

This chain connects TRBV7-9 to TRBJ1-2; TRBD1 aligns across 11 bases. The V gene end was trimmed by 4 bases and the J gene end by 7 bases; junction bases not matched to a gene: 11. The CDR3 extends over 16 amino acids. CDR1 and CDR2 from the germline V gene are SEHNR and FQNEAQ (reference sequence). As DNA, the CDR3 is TGTGCCAGCAGCTCCGGGTTGCAGGACAGGGGGCTTGGCTACACCTTC. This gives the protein CASSSGLQDRGLGYTF.

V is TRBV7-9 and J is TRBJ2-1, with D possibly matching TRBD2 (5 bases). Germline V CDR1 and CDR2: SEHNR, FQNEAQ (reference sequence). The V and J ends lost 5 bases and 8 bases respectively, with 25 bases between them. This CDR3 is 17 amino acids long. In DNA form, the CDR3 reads TGTGCCAGCAGCCCCGGTAAAGACTTTGACCCCGGGGATGAGCAGTTCTTC. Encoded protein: CASSPGKDFDPGDEQFF.

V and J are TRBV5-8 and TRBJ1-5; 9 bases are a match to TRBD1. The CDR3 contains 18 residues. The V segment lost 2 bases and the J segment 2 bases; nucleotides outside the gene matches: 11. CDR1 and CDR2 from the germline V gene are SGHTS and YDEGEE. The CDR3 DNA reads TGTGCCAGCAGCTTATTTCGGGGGACAGGGAAGGGCAATCAGCCCCAGCATTTT. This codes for CASSLFRGTGKGNQPQHF. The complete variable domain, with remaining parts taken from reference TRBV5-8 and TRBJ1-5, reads EAGVTQSPTHLIKTRGQQATLRCSPISGHTSVYWYQQALGLGLQFLLWYDEGEERNRGNFPPRFSGRQFPNYSSELNVNALELEDSALYLCASSLFRGTGKGNQPQHFGDGTRLSIL.

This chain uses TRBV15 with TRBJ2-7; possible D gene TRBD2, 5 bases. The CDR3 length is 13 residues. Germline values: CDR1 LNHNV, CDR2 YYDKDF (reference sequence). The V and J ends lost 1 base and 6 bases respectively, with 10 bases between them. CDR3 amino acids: CATSRGAGGEQYF. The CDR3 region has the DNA TGTGCCACCAGCAGAGGAGCTGGAGGCGAGCAGTACTTC.

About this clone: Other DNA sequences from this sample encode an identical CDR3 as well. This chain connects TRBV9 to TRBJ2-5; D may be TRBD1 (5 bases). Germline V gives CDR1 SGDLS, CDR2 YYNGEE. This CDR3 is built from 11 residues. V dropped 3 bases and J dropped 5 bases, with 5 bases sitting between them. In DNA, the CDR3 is TGTGCCAGCAGCGCAGGGGAGACCCAGTACTTC. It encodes CASSAGETQYF.

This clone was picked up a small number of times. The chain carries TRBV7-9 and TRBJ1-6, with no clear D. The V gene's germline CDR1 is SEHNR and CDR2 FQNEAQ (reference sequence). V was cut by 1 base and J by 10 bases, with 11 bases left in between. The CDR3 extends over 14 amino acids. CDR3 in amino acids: CASSLDLTGSPLHF. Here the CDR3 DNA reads TGTGCCAGCAGCTTAGACCTAACGGGGTCACCCCTCCACTTT. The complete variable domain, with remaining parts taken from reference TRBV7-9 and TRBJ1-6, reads DTGVSQNPRHKITKRGQNVTFRCDPISEHNRLYWYRQTLGQGPEFLTYFQNEAQLEKSRLLSDRFSAERPKGSFSTLEIQRTEQGDSAMYLCASSLDLTGSPLHFGNGTRLTVT.

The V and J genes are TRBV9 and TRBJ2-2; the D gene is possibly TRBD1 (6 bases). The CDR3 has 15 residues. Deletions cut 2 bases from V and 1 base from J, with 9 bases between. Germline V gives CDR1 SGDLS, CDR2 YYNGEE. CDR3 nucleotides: TGTGCCAGCAGCGTGGGACAAATGAACACCGGGGAGCTGTTTTTT. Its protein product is CASSVGQMNTGELFF.

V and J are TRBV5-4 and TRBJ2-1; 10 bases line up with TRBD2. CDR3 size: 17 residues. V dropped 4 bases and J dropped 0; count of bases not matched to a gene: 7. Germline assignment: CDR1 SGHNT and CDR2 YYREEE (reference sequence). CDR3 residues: CASSRRTSGDSYNEQFF. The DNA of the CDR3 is TGTGCCAGCAGCCGTCGGACTAGCGGTGACTCCTACAATGAGCAGTTCTTC.

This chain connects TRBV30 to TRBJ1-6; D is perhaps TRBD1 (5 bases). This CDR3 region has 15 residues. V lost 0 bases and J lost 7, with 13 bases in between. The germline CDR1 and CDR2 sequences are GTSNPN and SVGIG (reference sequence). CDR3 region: CAWSVRAGVNSPLHF. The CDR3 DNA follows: TGTGCCTGGAGTGTACGGGCGGGGGTGAATTCACCCCTCCACTTT.

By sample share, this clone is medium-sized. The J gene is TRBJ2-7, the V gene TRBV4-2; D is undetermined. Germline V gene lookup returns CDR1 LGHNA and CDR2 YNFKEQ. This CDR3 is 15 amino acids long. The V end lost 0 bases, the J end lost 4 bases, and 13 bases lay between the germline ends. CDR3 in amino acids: CASSQDLGIAYEQYF. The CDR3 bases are TGTGCCAGCAGCCAAGATCTCGGAATAGCATACGAGCAGTACTTC.

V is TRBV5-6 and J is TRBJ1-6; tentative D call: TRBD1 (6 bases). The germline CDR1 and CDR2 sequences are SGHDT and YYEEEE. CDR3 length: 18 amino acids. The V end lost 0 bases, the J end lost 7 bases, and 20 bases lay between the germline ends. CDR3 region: CASSLARGPPQLNSPLHF. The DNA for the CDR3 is TGTGCCAGCAGCTTGGCCAGGGGTCCTCCTCAATTAAATTCACCCCTCCACTTT.

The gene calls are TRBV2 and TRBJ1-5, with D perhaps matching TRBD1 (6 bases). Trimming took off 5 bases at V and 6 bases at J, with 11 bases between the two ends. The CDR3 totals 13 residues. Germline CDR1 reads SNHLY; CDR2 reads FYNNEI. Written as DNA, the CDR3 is TGTGCCAGCAGTCGGGAGGGGGGTCAGCCCCAGCATTTT. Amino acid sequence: CASSREGGQPQHF.

CDR3 in amino acids: CASSQVRESYEQYF. For the CDR3, the DNA is TGTGCCAGCAGCCAAGTGAGGGAGTCCTACGAGCAGTACTTC. The chain is built from TRBV4-2 and TRBJ2-7; maybe TRBD2 (5 bases). The length of the CDR3 is 14 residues. Trimming stripped 1 base from V and 1 base from J, with 8 bases between. CDR1 and CDR2 from the germline V gene are LGHNA and YNFKEQ.

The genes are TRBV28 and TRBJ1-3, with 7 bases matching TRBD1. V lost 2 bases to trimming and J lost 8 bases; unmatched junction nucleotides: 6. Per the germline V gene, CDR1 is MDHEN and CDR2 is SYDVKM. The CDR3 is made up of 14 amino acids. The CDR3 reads CASSLARQGHTIYF. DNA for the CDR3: TGTGCCAGCAGTTTAGCAAGACAGGGCCACACCATATATTTT.

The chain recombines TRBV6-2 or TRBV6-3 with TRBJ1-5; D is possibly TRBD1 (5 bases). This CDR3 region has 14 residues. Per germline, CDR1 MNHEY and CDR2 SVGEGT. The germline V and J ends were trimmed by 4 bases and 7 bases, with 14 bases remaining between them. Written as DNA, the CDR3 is TGTGCCAGCAGTTCATCAGGGCGCCGGCAGCCCCAGCATTTT. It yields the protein CASSSSGRRQPQHF.